This TCR beta chain was retrieved from a study of blood T cell repertoires in COVID-19. About the research overall: Sites across the United States, Italy and Spain contributed samples from acute and convalescent COVID-19. T cells, B-cell-depleted T cells, or PBMCs provided the cDNA or gDNA that served as material.

In the authors' workflow: By means of reference gene primer amplification, nucleated cell counts were estimated. TCRdb's copy holds only in-frame clones and misses some; the assay was immunoSEQ multiplex PCR. That table supplies the V and J calls and clone size; D and trimming were determined from the DNA. In the table there are about 240,000 clones, approximately 90% of which are singletons. Germline lookup yields CDR1 MRHNA and CDR2 SNTAGT. The CDR3 totals 14 residues. V shed 4 bases and J shed 2 bases, with 10 bases lying between them. The chain joins TRBV6-4 to TRBJ2-3; a possible D gene is TRBD1 (6 bases). This clonotype was sampled from a man aged 55 to 70 who had recovered from COVID-19. Material for sequencing was peripheral blood. CDR3 nucleotide sequence: TGTGCCAGCAGTGCAGGGGATTACACAGATACGCAGTATTTT. Translation: CASSAGDYTDTQYF.